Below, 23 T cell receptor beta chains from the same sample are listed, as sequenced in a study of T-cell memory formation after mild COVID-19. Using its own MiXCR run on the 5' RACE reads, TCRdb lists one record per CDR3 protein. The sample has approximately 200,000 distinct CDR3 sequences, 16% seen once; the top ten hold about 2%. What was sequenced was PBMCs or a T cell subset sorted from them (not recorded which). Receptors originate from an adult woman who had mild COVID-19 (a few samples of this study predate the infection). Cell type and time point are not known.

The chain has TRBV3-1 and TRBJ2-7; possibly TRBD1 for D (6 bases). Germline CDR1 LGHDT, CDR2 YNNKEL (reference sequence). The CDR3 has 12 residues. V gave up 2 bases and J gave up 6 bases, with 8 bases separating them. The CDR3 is CASSQNRVEQYF. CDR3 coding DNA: TGTGCCAGCAGCCAAAACAGGGTCGAGCAGTACTTC.

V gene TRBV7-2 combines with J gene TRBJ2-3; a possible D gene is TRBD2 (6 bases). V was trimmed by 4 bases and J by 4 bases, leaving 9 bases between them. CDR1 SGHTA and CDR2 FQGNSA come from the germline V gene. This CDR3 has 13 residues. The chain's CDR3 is CASSSRLADTQYF. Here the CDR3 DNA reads TGTGCCAGCAGCTCGAGACTAGCAGATACGCAGTATTTT.

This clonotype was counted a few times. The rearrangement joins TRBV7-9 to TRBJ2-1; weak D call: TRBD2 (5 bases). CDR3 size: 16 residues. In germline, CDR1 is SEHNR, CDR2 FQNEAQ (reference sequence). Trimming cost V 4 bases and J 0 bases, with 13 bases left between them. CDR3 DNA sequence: TGTGCCAGCAGCTCGCTGGAAGGGAGCTCCTACAATGAGCAGTTCTTC. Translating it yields CASSSLEGSSYNEQFF.

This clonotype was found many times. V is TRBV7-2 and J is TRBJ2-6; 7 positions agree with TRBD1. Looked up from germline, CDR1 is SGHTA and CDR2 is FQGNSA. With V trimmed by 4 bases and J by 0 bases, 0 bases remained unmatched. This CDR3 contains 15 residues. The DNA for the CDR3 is TGTGCCAGCAGCTACAGGGGCTCTGGGGCCAACGTCCTGACTTTC. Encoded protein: CASSYRGSGANVLTF.

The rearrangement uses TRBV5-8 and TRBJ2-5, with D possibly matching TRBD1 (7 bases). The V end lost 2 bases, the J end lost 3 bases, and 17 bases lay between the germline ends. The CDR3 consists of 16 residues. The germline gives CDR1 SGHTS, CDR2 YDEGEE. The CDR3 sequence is CASSLGGGYIEETQYF. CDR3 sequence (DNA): TGTGCCAGCAGCTTAGGAGGGGGCTATATTGAAGAGACCCAGTACTTC.

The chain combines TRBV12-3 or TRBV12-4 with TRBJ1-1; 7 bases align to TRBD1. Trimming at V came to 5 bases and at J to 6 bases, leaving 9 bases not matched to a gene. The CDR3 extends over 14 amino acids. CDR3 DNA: TGTGCCAGCAGTATGACAGGGCGCCTCGCTGAAGCTTTCTTT. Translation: CASSMTGRLAEAFF.

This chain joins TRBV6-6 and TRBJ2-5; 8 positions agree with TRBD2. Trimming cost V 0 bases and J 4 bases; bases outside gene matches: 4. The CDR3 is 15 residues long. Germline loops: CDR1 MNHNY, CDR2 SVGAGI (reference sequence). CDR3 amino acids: CASSYSVGGAETQYF. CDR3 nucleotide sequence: TGTGCCAGCAGTTACTCAGTCGGGGGGGCAGAGACCCAGTACTTC.

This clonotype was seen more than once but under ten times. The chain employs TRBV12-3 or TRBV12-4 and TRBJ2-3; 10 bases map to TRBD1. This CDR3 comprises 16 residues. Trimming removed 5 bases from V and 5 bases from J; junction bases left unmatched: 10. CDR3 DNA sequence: TGTGCCAGCAGTCCAGGCGGGACAGGGGTTAAAGATACGCAGTATTTT. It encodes CASSPGGTGVKDTQYF.

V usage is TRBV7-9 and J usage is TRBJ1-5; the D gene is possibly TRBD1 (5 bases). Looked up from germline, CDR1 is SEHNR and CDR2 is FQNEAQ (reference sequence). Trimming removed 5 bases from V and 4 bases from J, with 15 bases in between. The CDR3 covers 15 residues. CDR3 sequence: CASSPGTSRNQPQHF. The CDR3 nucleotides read TGTGCCAGCAGCCCCGGGACTTCCCGGAATCAGCCCCAGCATTTT.

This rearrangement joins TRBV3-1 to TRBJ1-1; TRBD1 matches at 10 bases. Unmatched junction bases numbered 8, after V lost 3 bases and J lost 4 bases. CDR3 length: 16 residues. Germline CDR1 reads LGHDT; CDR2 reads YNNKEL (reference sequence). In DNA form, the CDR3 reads TGTGCCAGCAGCCATCGACAGGGGGCAAGTTCCACTGAAGCTTTCTTT. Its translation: CASSHRQGASSTEAFF.

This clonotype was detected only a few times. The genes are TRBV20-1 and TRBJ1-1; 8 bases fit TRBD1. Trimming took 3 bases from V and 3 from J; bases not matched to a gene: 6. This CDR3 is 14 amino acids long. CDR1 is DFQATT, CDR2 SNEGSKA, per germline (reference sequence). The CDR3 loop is CSASAGTGDTEAFF. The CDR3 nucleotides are TGCAGTGCTAGTGCCGGGACAGGCGACACTGAAGCTTTCTTT.

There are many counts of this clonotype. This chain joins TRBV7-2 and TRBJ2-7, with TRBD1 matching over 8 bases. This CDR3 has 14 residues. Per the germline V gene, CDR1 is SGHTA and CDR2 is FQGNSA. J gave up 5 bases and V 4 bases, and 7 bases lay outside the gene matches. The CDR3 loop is CASSSRTGTNEQYF. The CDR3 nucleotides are TGTGCCAGCAGCTCCAGGACAGGGACAAACGAGCAGTACTTC.

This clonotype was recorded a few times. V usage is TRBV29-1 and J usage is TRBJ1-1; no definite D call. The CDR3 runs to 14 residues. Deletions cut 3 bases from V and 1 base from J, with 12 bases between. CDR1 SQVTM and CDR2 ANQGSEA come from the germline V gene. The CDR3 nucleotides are TGCAGCGTTGAGGCGACCCGATGGAACACTGAAGCTTTCTTT. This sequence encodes CSVEATRWNTEAFF.

For the CDR3, the DNA is TGCAGCGTTGAAGCGGGACAGGGTATCGCAGATACGCAGTATTTT. Its protein is CSVEAGQGIADTQYF. The chain is built from TRBV29-1 and TRBJ2-3; 9 bases fit TRBD1. J was trimmed by 4 bases and V by 1 base; bases with no gene match: 6. The CDR3 runs to 15 residues. Per the germline V gene, CDR1 is SQVTM and CDR2 is ANQGSEA.

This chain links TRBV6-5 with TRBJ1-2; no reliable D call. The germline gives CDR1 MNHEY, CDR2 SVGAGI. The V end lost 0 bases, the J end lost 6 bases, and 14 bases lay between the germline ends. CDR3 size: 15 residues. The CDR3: CASSYSRQADHGYTF. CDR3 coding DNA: TGTGCCAGCAGTTACTCCCGGCAGGCCGACCATGGCTACACCTTC.

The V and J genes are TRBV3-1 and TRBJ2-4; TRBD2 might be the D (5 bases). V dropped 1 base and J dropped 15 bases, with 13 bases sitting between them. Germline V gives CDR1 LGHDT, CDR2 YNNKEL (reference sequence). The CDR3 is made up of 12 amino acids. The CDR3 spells CASSQADTSMYF. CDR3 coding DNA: TGTGCCAGCAGCCAAGCAGATACTAGTATGTACTTC.

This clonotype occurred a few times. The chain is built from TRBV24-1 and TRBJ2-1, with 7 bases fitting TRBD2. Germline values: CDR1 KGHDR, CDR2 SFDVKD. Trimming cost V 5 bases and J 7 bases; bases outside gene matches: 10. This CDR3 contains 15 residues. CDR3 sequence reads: CATSGMASGENEQFF. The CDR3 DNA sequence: TGTGCCACCAGTGGGATGGCGAGCGGGGAAAATGAGCAGTTCTTC.

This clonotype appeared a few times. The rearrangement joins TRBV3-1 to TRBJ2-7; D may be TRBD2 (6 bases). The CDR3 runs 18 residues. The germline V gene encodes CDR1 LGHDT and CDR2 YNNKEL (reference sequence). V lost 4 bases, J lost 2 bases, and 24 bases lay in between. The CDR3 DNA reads TGTGCCAGCAGCCGGGCACCCTCCCACGGGAGTCGCGCCTACGAGCAGTACTTC. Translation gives CASSRAPSHGSRAYEQYF.

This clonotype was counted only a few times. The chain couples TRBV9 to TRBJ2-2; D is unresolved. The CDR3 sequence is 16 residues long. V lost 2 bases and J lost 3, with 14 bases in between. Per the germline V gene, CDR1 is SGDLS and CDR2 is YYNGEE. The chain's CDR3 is CASSVSAGPDTGELFF. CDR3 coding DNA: TGTGCCAGCAGCGTGTCCGCTGGGCCTGACACCGGGGAGCTGTTTTTT. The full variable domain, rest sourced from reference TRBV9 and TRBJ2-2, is DSGVTQTPKHLITATGQRVTLRCSPRSGDLSVYWYQQSLDQGLQFLIQYYNGEERAKGNILERFSAQQFPDLHSELNLSSLELGDSALYFCASSVSAGPDTGELFFGEGSRLTVL.

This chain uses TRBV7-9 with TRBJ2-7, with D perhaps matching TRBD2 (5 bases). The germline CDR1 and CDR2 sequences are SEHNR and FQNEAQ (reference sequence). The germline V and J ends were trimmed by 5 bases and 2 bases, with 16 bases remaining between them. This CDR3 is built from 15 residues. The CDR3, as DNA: TGTGCCAGCAGCCAGGACGTTAGCGTAGCCTACGAGCAGTACTTC. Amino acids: CASSQDVSVAYEQYF.

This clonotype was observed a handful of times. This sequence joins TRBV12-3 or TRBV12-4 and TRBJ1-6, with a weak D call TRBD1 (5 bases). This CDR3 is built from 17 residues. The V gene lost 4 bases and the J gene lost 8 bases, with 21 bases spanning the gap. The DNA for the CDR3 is TGTGCCAGCAGTTCCATAGCGGCAGGGTGGAGGGATTCACCCCTCCACTTT. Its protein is CASSSIAAGWRDSPLHF.

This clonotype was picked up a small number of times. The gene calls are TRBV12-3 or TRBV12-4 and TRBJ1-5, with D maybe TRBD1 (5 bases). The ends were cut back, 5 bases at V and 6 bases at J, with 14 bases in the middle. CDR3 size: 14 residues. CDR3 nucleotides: TGTGCCAGCAGTCTAAACGGGGCCGGTCAGCCCCAGCATTTT. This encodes CASSLNGAGQPQHF.

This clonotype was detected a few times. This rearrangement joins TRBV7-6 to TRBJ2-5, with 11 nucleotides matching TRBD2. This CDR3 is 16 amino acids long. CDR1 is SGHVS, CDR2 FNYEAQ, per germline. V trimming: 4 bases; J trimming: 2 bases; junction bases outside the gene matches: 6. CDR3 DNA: TGTGCCAGCAGCTACCGTAGCGGGGGGGTTCAAGAGACCCAGTACTTC. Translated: CASSYRSGGVQETQYF.